These T cell receptor beta chains were read from a single sample in a study of response to subunit inactivated influenza vaccine. TCRdb used MiXCR to reprocess the RT-PCR reads, holding one entry per CDR3 protein. The sample yields under 950,000 distinct CDR3 sequences, about 20% seen once. The sample in question was PBMCs from blood, obtained around 5 days after vaccination. Source of these receptors: a man between 50 and 59 years old who received an inactivated influenza vaccine. Both conserved end residues are part of each CDR3.

j_call	v_call	cdr3_aa
TRBJ2-7	TRBV2	CASSESRGYEQYF
TRBJ1-4	TRBV4-2	CASSQLLTGGFNEKLFF
TRBJ2-2	TRBV3-1	CASSQTSGRITGELFF
TRBJ2-2	TRBV6-2/TRBV6-3	CASRRGGSSGELFF
TRBJ2-3	TRBV5-5	CASSSPPMGVTDTQYF
TRBJ2-1	TRBV28	CAIQGSVYNEQFF
TRBJ1-6	TRBV6-1	CASEQVNYSPLHF
TRBJ2-3	TRBV24-1	CATHGGSTDTQYF
TRBJ2-4	TRBV29-1	CSVEEGTGKYF
TRBJ2-2	TRBV29-1	CSVETGLTGELFF
TRBJ2-7	TRBV6-2/TRBV6-3	CASRQNYEQYF
TRBJ2-3	TRBV5-1	CASSFPTDTQYF
TRBJ2-3	TRBV7-9	CASSDSSSGRATDTQYF
TRBJ1-5	TRBV2	CASSGQYNQPQHF
TRBJ2-6	TRBV24-1	CATSGRDRDFSGANVLTF
TRBJ2-3	TRBV6-5	CASSYATPLAGGGADTQYF
TRBJ1-5	TRBV7-2	CASSSGQANQPQHF
TRBJ2-2	TRBV28	CASSFDLGAGELFF
TRBJ2-1	TRBV6-2/TRBV6-3	CASSYWVDNEQFF
TRBJ2-3	TRBV6-1	CASRGLAGGWSDTQYF
TRBJ2-1	TRBV27	CASSLSAANEQFF
TRBJ2-7	TRBV6-6	CASSYLQGVEQYF
TRBJ1-2	TRBV15	CATSRYQTGVDGYTF
TRBJ2-1	TRBV5-1	CASRPWTGGVEQFF
TRBJ2-3	TRBV30	CAWSRGRADTQYF
TRBJ1-1	TRBV5-6	CASGFNRGNTEAFF
TRBJ2-1	TRBV20-1	CSGHRGGPYNEQFF
TRBJ1-4	TRBV12-3/TRBV12-4	CASSLTATNEKLFF
TRBJ2-1	TRBV5-5	CASSILGLAQPNNEQFF
TRBJ2-5	TRBV4-1	CASSQNVPGGETQYF
TRBJ1-2	TRBV3-1	CASSPHEKGEKNRETNYGYTF
TRBJ1-6	TRBV4-2	CASSQESQESSYNSPLHF
TRBJ1-1	TRBV12-3/TRBV12-4	CASSNGVRNTEAFF
TRBJ2-1	TRBV7-9	CASSFGGRNEQFF
TRBJ2-3	TRBV6-4	CASRASSGGGADTQYF
TRBJ2-5	TRBV2	CASSDRVEGETQYF
TRBJ1-5	TRBV10-3	CAISETSRDNQPQHF
TRBJ1-2	TRBV4-2	CASSQPDRDGYTF
TRBJ1-2	TRBV20-1	CSATRDRGVIYGYTF
TRBJ2-1	TRBV3-1	CASSQEGERGAYNEQFF
TRBJ1-3	TRBV20-1	CSARDSGEVRNTIYF
TRBJ2-7	TRBV24-1	CATSDYLTRGTEQYF